This T cell receptor beta chain was recovered during a study of regulatory T cells in long-lasting Graves disease. General study results and limits: Newly diagnosed disease favored TRBV20-1 and TRBJ2-1 over persistent disease.

Through Arm-PCR of CDR3 regions and iRepertoire HTBI primers, TCR beta libraries were built. From the multiplex PCR reads, TCRdb called clonotypes with MiXCR, one entry per CDR3 protein. The data contain 350,000 to 550,000 distinct CDR3 sequences, roughly 15% of them singletons. V dropped 11 bases and J dropped 1 base, with 8 bases sitting between them. Germline V lookup: CDR1 SGHVS, CDR2 FQNEAQ. The CDR3 consists of 12 residues. The sample holds a few counts of this clonotype. What it recognizes is unknown. This sample's time point: newly diagnosed GD, antithyroid drugs for less than 3 months. Following extraction of RNA from PBMCs, that RNA was used to make the TCR library. The same data also contributed to another study, on T cells in Graves' hyperthyroidism and ophthalmopathy. That paper notes: Stable Graves' hyperthyroidism denoted no ophthalmopathy progression over 18 months. Clinical symptoms, serum thyroxine and TRAb, thyroid ultrasound and orbital computed tomography were used for the diagnoses.

The receptor's source is a young woman with Graves disease. Sequencing was performed on peripheral blood mononuclear cells (PBMCs), taken at new diagnosis, from a patient treated with antithyroid drugs. The V call is TRBV7-8, the J call TRBJ2-2; the D gene is possibly TRBD2 (5 bases). In DNA, the CDR3 is TGTGCCGGGAGTCTGAACACCGGGGAGCTGTTTTTT. Amino acids: CAGSLNTGELFF.